The entry below gives a single TCR beta chain sequence along with its context. This clone's antigen is unknown. Base qualities are missing; no much larger clone stands one base away. This entry is derived from a study of cytomegalovirus exposure and HLA in healthy donors (dated by TCRdb to the late 2010s). General notes on the study: According to an earlier analysis of 587 of the donors, roughly 180 million T cells yielded roughly 110 million unique TCR beta sequences and around 280 Gb of sequence data. The study combined high-throughput TCR immunosequencing, statistical association of individual TCRs with disease status, and machine learning to predict cytomegalovirus infection status. All discovery cohort repertoires had been generated using a single sequencing platform. Using immunosequencing, the study profiled T cell repertoires from around 670 subjects and related those repertoires to cytomegalovirus serostatus. An earlier analysis of approximately 500 of the donors applied high-throughput TCR beta sequencing to assess whether each TCR beta V gene segment acted as functional or pseudogenic. The later analysis used no new phenotypic data to find candidate immune exposures, relying instead on TCR beta sequences and their occurrence across donors. In addition to the first cohort of approximately 670 subjects, a separate validation cohort of over 90 different subjects was used. In a later analysis, previously published TCR beta repertoires from several hundred donors were re-analyzed and high-resolution HLA genotyping was added so that TCR occurrence patterns could be studied. An early release that covered 500 to 800 HLA-typed donors contained approximately 300 gigabases of sequencing data and 80 million or so unique TCR sequences. Donor age, sex, ethnicity and CMV serostatus were compiled alongside the repertoire data. The number of typed donors differed by locus: about 620-640 for A, B, C, DRB1 and DQB1; some 500 for DQA1; 606 for DPA1; and around 470 for DPB1. The aim of the study was to test whether cataloging public T cell receptors could identify signatures of past pathogen exposure. A later genetic analysis used genome-wide SNP genotypes for 398 of the 666 donors, treating that subset as a discovery cohort. About five DR-DQ haplotypes were handled as single units for association and clustering because linkage in the cohort was strong. Among roughly 400 genotyped donors of the cohort, an average of around 250,000 unique TCR beta nucleotide sequences was sequenced per donor, of which about 18% were non-productive. Of the roughly 410 genotyped donors, 75% to 85% were placed in the genetic ancestry cluster associated with self-reported Caucasian donors. Both class I and class II loci were covered by HLA typing, at four-digit resolution.

What the work shows at the level of the full study, not this receptor alone: In a later analysis, HLA-associated TCR beta chains showed more clonal expansion and lower generation probabilities than non-associated chains that were equally common. Compared with the roughly 720-donor mean, donors in an Asian-associated ancestry cluster had fewer N-insertions in productive TCRs, according to a later genetic analysis. The classifier was reported to diagnose cytomegalovirus status with high specificity and sensitivity in both the original and validation cohorts. A later analysis associated about 17,000 TCR beta sequences with specific HLA alleles at a false discovery rate of 0.05. Some IMGT-functional V segments, including TRBV6-2 and TRBV6-3, could not be told apart with the 87-base-pair reads, so those segments were excluded. Across donors, most TCR sequences were observed very rarely, whereas some public TCRs were present in many individuals. CMV serostatus was the only immune exposure information available for the cohort. Because counts were too low, about 18 rarely observed V segments, including chromosome 9 orphons, were excluded from the earlier analysis of about 500 of the donors. A cluster of highly shared sequence variants was judged likely to represent a technical artifact of the sequencing pipeline. Assigning TCR associations to individual alleles was difficult when HLA alleles, especially DR and DQ, strongly co-occurred. A further reported finding was that TCR beta sequences accurately predicted the HLA-A and HLA-B alleles for most subjects in the first cohort. Because HLA typing was missing for some donors at each locus, association tests included only the typed subset. In a later analysis, the rate of TCR association differed among HLA loci, with DRB1 alleles having the most associated TCRs and HLA-C alleles having the fewest. The authors suggested that the approach could potentially be extended to other disease states and immunological phenotypes. The study gave a list of 150 to 200 TCR beta chains associated with cytomegalovirus. A few of the identified cytomegalovirus-associated TCR beta chains were confirmed in vitro to be specific for cytomegalovirus antigens. In an earlier analysis of about 600 of the donors, most TCR beta V segments appeared in productive rearrangements about 90% or about 30% of the time, broadly matching IMGT annotations. Linkage disequilibrium might explain the correlated functional status among segregating V segments, but an unknown experimental factor could not be ruled out. An association between a missense DCLRE1C variant and V-gene and J-gene trimming of TCR beta chains was found in a later genetic analysis and replicated in an independent cohort. A later analysis found that most CMV-associated TCR beta chains appeared HLA-restricted, with HLA associations seemingly driven largely by CMV exposure. Presence/absence analyses assumed roughly uniform sequencing depth across donors, an assumption that may not hold. The cohort was sequenced for TCR beta chains only, and without alpha or paired-chain data the features that could be detected were limited. Several of the top co-occurrence clusters appeared to be linked to parvovirus B19, influenza, CMV and Epstein-Barr virus, according to a later analysis.

The library was obtained by the immunoSEQ multiplex PCR assay. A mixture of 60 forward primers for TCR Vbeta segments and 13 reverse primers for TCR Jbeta segments was used in the multiplex PCR. Amplification of the CDR3 region of rearranged TCR beta genes was performed with a multiplex PCR assay on genomic DNA. On the Illumina HiSeq System, the amplified TCR beta libraries were sequenced as 87-base-pair reads. The paper's processing steps were these. Across the 670 or so repertoires, a later analysis counted some 81 million unique TCR beta chains, roughly 11 million of which were shared by at least two donors. A nearest-neighbor algorithm error-corrected the raw reads and collapsed the reads into unique sequences, merging closely related sequences to remove PCR and sequencing errors. Alignment of CDR3 sequences to IMGT reference sequences was used to assign V, D and J gene segments. For a sequence to be retained, a match of at least six nucleotides was required to both a V gene segment and a J gene segment. A rearrangement counted as productive if the CDR3 had no stop codons and remained in frame with V and J, and every other rearrangement counted as non-productive. Following IMGT convention, CDR3 was defined as the stretch from the second conserved V-encoded cysteine to the conserved J-encoded phenylalanine. Sequences without an unambiguous match to a single V gene segment were excluded from the earlier analysis of 450 to 650 of the donors. In an earlier analysis of 450 to 750 of the donors, a V segment was called functional when productive rearrangements were above 56.7%, and segregating when the standard deviation between donors exceeded 5%. A statistical classification framework was developed to diagnose cytomegalovirus status using the catalog of TCR beta chain sequences. V and J gene assignment, in a later analysis, came from comparing TCR nucleotide sequences with IMGT/GENE-DB human TR gene sequences. The TCRdist pipeline was used in a later analysis to assign CDR3 sequences and most-parsimonious VDJ recombination scenarios. In a later analysis, every TCR beta chain was defined by the combination of its CDR3 amino acid sequence and its V-gene family, and reads without a unique V-gene family were dropped. To address suspected cross-contamination and a sequencing artifact, a later analysis removed 592 highly shared, low-generation-probability nucleotide sequences. A later analysis calculated a clonal expansion index for each public chain from normalized within-repertoire ranks of inferred template counts. Generation probabilities in a later analysis came from a VDJ recombination model fitted to out-of-frame rearrangements, and those results were checked against IGoR. In a later analysis, TCR-TCR, TCR-HLA and TCR-CMV co-occurrence was scored with hypergeometric tests, and a repertoire-size bias correction was applied to TCR pairs. To estimate false discovery rates, a later analysis permuted the HLA or CMV assignments 20 times. In a later analysis, co-occurring TCRs were grouped using DBSCAN, with TCRdist sequence similarity added in when clustering inside HLA-allele-positive subsets. For co-occurrence clustering, repertoires with fewer than 30,000 or more than 120,000 public chains were excluded, along with about five repertoires with anomalous nucleotide sharing. TCRdb mirrors the immuneACCESS table, restricted to in-frame sequences. Some clones are absent from its copies; in checked studies, under half trace to an unresolved V gene, and the reason for the others is unknown. The V and J calls and clone size were taken over from that table, and D and trimming were inferred from the DNA. This sample has about 120,000 clones in its table, and 74% of those were observed once. The ten most abundant clones make up just over 2% of the sample.

The germline V and J ends show losses of 5 bases and 7 bases respectively, and no gene match explains 9 bases of the junction. According to the germline V gene, CDR1 reads SGHTA and CDR2 reads FQGNSA. Spanning cysteine to phenylalanine, the CDR3 consists of 15 amino acids. Only CDR3 DNA is held: 45 bases, read in frame from base 1. The cohort comprised around 700 healthy bone marrow donors. At the time of sampling, all cohort members were nominally healthy, though unrecorded immune exposures were likely present. CMV serostatus was recorded as positive for almost 300 and negative for 352 of the 666 cohort members, whereas no CMV serostatus was recorded for the donor in question. A peripheral blood sample was provided by each donor, and peripheral blood mononuclear cells were used for TCR beta sequencing. The Qiagen DNeasy Blood Extraction Kit was used to extract genomic DNA from the blood cell samples.

Sequenced material: PBMCs. The chain was built from TRBV7-2 and TRBJ1-2; 11 junctional bases match TRBD1. This TCR was recovered from a human donor in good health. DNA sequence: TGTGCCAGCAGCCAAAGAGGACAGGGGGCTCCTGGCTACACCTTC. This sequence encodes CASSQRGQGAPGYTF.